This T cell receptor (beta chain) is drawn from a study of T cell responses to AZD1222 COVID-19 vaccine. Repertoires were generated with immunoSEQ multiplex PCR, while TCRdb's copy carries only in-frame clones and drops some. There are 100,000 to 150,000 clones in the sample; around 91% occur only once, and 4% to 5.5% lies in the top ten. This clone was seen only a few times. Its specificity is not known. Points from the study as a whole: Spike-specific TCR breadth rose after two AZD1222 doses, and depth rose as well.

Germline CDR1 DFQATT, CDR2 SNEGSKA (reference sequence). The CDR3 is 15 amino acids. The V and J ends lost 3 bases and 8 bases, in that order; junction bases with no gene match: 12. The sequence was obtained from an adult in good health. The rearrangement links TRBV20-1 to TRBJ2-1, with 8 bases that match TRBD1. Sequenced here: peripheral blood, sampled on day 0 of MenACWY control vaccination. The CDR3, as DNA: TGCAGTGCTAGTCAGGGGACAGGAGATTCCCATGAGCAGTTCTTC. It translates to CSASQGTGDSHEQFF.